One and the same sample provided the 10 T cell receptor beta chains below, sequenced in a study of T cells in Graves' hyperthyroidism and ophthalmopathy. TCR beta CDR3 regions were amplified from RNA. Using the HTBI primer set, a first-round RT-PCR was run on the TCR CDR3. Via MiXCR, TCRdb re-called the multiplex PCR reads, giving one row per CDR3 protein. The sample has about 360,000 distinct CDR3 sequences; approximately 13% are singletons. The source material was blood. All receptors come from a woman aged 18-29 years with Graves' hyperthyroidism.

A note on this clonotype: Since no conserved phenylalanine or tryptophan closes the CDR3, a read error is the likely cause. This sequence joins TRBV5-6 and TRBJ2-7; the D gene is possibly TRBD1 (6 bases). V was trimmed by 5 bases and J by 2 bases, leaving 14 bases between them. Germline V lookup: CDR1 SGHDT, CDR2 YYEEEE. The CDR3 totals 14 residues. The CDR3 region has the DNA TGTGCCAGCAGAGGGGGATTAGCCGCCTACGAGCAGTACCTC. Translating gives CASRGGLAAYEQYL.

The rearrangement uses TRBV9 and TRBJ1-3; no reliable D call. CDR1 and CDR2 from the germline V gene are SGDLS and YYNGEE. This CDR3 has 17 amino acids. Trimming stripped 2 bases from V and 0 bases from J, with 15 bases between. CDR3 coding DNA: TGTGCCAGCAGCGTCGGAACCGGGCTAGACTCTGGAAACACCATATATTTT. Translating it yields CASSVGTGLDSGNTIYF. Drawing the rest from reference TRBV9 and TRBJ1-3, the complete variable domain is DSGVTQTPKHLITATGQRVTLRCSPRSGDLSVYWYQQSLDQGLQFLIQYYNGEERAKGNILERFSAQQFPDLHSELNLSSLELGDSALYFCASSVGTGLDSGNTIYFGEGSWLTVV.

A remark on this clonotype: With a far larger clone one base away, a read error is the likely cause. The DNA for the CDR3 is TGCGCCAGCAGCCAAGGGGGGGGCACAGATACGGAGTATTTT. Amino acids: CASSQGGGTDTEYF. The chain joins TRBV4-1 to TRBJ2-3, with TRBD2 as a possible D gene (7 bases). The CDR3 has 14 residues. Germline CDR1 is MGHRA and CDR2 is YSYEKL.

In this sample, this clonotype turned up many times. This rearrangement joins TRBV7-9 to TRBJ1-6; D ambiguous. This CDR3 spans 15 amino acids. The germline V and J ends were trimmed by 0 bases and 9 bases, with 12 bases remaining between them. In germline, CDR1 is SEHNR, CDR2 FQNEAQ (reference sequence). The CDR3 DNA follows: TGTGCCAGCAGCTTAGCTTTGACGGGTGGTTCACCCCTCCACTTT. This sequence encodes CASSLALTGGSPLHF.

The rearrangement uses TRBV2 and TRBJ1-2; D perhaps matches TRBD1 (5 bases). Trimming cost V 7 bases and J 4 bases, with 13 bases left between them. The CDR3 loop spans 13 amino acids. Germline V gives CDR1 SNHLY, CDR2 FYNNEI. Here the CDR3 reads CASTRQYPYGYTF. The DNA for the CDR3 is TGTGCCAGCACCCGACAGTACCCCTATGGCTACACCTTC.

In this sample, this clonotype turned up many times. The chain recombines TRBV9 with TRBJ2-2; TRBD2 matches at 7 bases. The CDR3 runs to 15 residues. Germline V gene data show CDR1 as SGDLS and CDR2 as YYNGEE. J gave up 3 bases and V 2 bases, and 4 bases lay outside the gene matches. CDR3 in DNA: TGTGCCAGCAGCGTGGGAGGGTCAGACACCGGGGAGCTGTTTTTT. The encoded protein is CASSVGGSDTGELFF.

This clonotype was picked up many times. The CDR3 region is CASRTSAGGFQETQYF. For the CDR3, the DNA is TGTGCCAGCAGAACCTCAGCGGGGGGATTCCAAGAGACCCAGTACTTC. The chain has TRBV28 and TRBJ2-5; 9 nucleotides align to TRBD2. This CDR3 contains 16 residues. V shed 6 bases and J 1 base; nucleotides not matched to a gene: 9. Germline V gives CDR1 MDHEN, CDR2 SYDVKM.

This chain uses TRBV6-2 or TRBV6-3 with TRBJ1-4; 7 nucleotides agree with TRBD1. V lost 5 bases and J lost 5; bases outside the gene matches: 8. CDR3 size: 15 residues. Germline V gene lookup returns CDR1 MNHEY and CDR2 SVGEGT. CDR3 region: CASSLEDRANEKLFF. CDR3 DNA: TGTGCCAGCAGTCTTGAAGACAGGGCGAATGAAAAACTGTTTTTT.

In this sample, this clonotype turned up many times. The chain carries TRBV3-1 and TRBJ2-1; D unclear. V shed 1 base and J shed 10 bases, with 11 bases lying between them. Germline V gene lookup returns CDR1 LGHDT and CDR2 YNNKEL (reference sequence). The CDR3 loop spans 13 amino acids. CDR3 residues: CASSQGEAQEQFF. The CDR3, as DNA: TGTGCCAGCAGCCAAGGAGAGGCACAAGAGCAGTTCTTC.

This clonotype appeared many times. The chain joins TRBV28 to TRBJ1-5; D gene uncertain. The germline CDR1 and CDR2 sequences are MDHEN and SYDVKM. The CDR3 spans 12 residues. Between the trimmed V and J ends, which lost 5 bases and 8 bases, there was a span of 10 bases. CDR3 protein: CASSLTREPQHF. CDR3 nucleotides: TGTGCCAGCAGTCTTACACGGGAGCCCCAGCATTTT.